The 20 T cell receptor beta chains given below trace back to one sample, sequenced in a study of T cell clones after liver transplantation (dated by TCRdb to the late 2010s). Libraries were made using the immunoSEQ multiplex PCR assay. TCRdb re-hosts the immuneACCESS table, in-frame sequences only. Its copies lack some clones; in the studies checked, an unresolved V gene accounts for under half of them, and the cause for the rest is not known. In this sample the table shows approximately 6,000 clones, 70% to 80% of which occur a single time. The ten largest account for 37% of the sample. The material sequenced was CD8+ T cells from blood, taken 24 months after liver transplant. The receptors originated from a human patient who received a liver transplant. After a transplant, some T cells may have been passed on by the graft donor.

This chain's CDR3 is CASSNYRVTNTGELFF. As DNA, the CDR3 is TGTGCCAGCAGCAACTACAGGGTAACGAACACCGGGGAGCTGTTTTTT. This rearrangement joins TRBV7-3 to TRBJ2-2, with a tentative D call TRBD1 (6 bases). CDR3 size: 16 residues. V lost 5 bases and J lost 0, with 13 bases in between. CDR1 is SGHTA, CDR2 FQGTGA, per germline.

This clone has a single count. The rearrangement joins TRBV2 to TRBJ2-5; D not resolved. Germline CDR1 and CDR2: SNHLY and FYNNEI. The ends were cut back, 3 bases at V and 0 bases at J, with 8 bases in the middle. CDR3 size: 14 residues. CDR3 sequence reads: CASSDPGHQETQYF. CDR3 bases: TGTGCCAGCAGTGACCCAGGTCACCAAGAGACCCAGTACTTC.

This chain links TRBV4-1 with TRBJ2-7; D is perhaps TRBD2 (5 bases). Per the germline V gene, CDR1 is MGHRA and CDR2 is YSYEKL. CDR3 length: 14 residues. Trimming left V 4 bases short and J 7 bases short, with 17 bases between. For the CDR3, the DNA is TGCGCCAGCAGCCCTAATAAGCCGAGGGAAGAGCAGTACTTC. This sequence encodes CASSPNKPREEQYF.

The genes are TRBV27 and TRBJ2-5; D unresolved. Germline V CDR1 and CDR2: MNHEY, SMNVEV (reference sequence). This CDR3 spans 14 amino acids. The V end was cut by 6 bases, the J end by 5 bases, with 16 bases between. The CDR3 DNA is TGTGCCAGCAGCCCTTATGAGAGTTTGGAGACCCAGTACTTC. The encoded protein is CASSPYESLETQYF.

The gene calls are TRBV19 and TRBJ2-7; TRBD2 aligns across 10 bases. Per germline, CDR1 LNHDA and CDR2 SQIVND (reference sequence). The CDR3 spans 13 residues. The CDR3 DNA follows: TGTAAGCTAGCGGGGGCCCGGCCTCGTGAGCAGTACTTC. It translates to CKLAGARPREQYF.

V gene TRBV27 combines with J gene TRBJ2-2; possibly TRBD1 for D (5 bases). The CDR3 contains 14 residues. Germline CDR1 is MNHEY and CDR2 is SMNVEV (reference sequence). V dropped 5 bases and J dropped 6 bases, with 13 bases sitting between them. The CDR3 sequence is CASSKRQLAGELFF. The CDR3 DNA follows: TGTGCCAGCAGTAAAAGACAGCTAGCCGGGGAGCTGTTTTTT.

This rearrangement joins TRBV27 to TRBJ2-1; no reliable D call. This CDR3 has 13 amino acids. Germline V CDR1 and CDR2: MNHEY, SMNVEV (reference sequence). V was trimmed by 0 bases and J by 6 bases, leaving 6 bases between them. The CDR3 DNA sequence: TGTGCCAGCAGTTTATCGACGGGCAATGAGCAGTTCTTC. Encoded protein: CASSLSTGNEQFF.

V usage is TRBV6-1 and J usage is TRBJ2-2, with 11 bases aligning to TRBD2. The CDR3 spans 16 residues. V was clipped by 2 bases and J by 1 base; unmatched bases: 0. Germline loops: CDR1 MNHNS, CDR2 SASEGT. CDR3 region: CASSELAGGNTGELFF. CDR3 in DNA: TGTGCCAGCAGTGAACTAGCGGGGGGGAACACCGGGGAGCTGTTTTTT.

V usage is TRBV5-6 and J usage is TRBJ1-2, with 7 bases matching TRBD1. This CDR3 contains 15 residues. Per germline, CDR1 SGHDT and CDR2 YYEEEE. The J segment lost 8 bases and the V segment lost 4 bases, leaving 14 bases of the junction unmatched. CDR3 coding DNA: TGTGCCAGCAGCAGCTTCCGGGACAGCATTCGAGGCTACACCTTC. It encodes CASSSFRDSIRGYTF. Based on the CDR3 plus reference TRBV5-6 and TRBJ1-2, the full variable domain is DAGVTQSPTHLIKTRGQQVTLRCSPKSGHDTVSWYQQALGQGPQFIFQYYEEEERQRGNFPDRFSGHQFPNYSSELNVNALLLGDSALYLCASSSFRDSIRGYTFGSGTRLTVV.

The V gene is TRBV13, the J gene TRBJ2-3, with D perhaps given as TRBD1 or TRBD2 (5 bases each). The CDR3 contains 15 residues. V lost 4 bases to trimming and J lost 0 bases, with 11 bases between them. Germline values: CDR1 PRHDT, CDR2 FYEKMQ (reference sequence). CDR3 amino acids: CASSSRDRSTDTQYF. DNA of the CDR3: TGTGCCAGCAGCTCCCGGGACCGAAGCACAGATACGCAGTATTTT. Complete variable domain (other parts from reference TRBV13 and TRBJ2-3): AAGVIQSPRHLIKEKRETATLKCYPIPRHDTVYWYQQGPGQDPQFLISFYEKMQSDKGSIPDRFSAQQFSDYHSELNMSSLELGDSALYFCASSSRDRSTDTQYFGPGTRLTVL.

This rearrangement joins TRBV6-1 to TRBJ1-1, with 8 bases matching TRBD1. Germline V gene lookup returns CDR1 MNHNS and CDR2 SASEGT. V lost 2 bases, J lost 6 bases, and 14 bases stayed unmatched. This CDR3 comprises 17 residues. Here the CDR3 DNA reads TGTGCCAGCAGTGAAAGGGAAACAGGGGGGCGGTTATCTGAAGCTTTCTTT. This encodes CASSERETGGRLSEAFF.

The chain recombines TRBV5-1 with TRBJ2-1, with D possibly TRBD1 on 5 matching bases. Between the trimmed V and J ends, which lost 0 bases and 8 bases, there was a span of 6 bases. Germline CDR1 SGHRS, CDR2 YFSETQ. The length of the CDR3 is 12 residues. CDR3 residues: CASSLVGDEQFF. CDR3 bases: TGCGCCAGCAGCTTGGTAGGGGATGAGCAGTTCTTC.

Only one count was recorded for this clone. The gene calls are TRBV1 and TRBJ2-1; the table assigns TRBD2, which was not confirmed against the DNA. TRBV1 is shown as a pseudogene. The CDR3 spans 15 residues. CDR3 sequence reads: CTSTGTSGRYNEQFF. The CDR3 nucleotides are TGCACCAGCACCGGGACTAGCGGGAGATACAATGAGCAGTTCTTC.

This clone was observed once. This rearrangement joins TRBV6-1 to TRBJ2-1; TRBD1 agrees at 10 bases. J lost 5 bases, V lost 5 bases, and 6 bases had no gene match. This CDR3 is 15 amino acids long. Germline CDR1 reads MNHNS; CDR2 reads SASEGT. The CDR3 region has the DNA TGTGCCAGCAGTCCCGGGACAGGGGACCACAATGAGCAGTTCTTC. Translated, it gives CASSPGTGDHNEQFF.

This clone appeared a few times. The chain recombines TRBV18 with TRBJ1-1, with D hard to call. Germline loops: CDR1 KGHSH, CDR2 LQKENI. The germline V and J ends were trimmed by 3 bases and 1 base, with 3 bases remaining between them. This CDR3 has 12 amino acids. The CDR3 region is CASSPGNTEAFF. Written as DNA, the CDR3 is TGTGCCAGCTCACCCGGGAACACTGAAGCTTTCTTT.

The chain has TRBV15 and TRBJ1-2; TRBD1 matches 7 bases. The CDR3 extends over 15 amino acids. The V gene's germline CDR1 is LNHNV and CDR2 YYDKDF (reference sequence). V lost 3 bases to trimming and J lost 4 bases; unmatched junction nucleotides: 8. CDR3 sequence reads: CATSSYDRDLYGYTF. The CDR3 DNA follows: TGTGCCACCAGCAGCTACGACAGGGATCTCTATGGCTACACCTTC.

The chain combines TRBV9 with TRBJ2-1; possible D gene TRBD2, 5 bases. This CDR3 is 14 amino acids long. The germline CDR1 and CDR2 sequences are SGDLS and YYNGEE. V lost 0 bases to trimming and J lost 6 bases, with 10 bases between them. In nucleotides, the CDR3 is TGTGCCAGCAGCGTAGGTCTAGCCCCCAATGAGCAGTTCTTC. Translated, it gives CASSVGLAPNEQFF.

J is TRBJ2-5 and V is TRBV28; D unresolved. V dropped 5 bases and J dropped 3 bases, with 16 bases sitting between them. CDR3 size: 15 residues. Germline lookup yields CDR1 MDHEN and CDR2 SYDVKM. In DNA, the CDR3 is TGTGCCAGCAGTCGACCAGCGAGGCCCGAAGAGACCCAGTACTTC. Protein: CASSRPARPEETQYF.

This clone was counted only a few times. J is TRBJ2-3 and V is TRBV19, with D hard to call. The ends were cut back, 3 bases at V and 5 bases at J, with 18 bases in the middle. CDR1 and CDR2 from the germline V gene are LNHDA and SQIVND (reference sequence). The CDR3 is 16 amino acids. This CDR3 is CASSIRSGRVRDTQYF. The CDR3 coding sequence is TGTGCCAGTAGTATCAGGTCCGGCAGAGTGAGAGATACGCAGTATTTT.

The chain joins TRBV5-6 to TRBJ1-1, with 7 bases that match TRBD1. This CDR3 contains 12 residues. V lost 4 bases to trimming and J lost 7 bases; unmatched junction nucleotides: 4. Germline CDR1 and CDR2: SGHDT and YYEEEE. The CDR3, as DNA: TGTGCCAGCAGCACGGGACAGTTTGAAGCTTTCTTT. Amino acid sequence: CASSTGQFEAFF.